This entry is about one TCR beta chain. Its antigen is unidentified. CDR1 is LNHNV, CDR2 YYDKDF, per germline (reference sequence). The junction had 1 base not matched to a gene; V was cut back by 0 bases and J by 4 bases. The CDR3 has 15 amino acids. This entry is derived from a study of blood T cells in healthy people across ages. Combining a sample-barcoded 5' primer with a J-beta primer mix, a second PCR ran for about 6 to 11 cycles. MiXCR, run by TCRdb on the 5' RACE reads, gives a single entry per CDR3 protein. The sample yields around 1,000,000 distinct CDR3 sequences, approximately 25% seen once. Study results and caveats: When one million T cells were used, diversity estimates were thought to be underestimates.

These records were also assigned to another study, of T cells of mothers and their children. This second study notes: Related mother-child pairs showed slightly, non-significantly higher overlap than unrelated pairs.

The sample consisted of blood. The chain couples TRBV15 to TRBJ2-2; TRBD2 agrees at 8 bases. This clonotype was sampled from a girl aged 2-10 years in good health. CDR3 sequence reads: CATSRDRGGTGELFF. The CDR3 DNA is TGTGCCACCAGCAGAGATCGGGGGGGCACCGGGGAGCTGTTTTTT.